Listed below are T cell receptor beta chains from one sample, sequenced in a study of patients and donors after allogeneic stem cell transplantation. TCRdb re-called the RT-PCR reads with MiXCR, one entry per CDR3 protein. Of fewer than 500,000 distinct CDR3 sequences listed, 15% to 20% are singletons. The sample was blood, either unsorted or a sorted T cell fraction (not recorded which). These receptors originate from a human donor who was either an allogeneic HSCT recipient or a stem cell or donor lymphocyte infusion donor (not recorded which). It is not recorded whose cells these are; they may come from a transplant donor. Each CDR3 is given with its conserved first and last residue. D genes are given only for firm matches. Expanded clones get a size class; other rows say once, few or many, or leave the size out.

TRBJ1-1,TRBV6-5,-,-,TGTGCCAGCAGTTACTCGACGGGTGACACTGAAGCTTTCTTT,CASSYSTGDTEAFF
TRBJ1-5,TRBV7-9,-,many,TGTGCCAGCAGCTTAGAAGGGGGGGGTCAGCCCCAGCATTTT,CASSLEGGGQPQHF
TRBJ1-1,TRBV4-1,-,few,TGCGCCAGCAGCCAAGATCAAGGCAGCAACACTGAAGCTTTCTTT,CASSQDQGSNTEAFF
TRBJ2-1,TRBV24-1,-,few,TGTGCCACCAGGAGCGCCGGGTCGGATGAGCAGTTCTTC,CATRSAGSDEQFF
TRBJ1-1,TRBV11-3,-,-,TGTGCCAGCAGCTTAGGCCTGGGGGACACTGAAGCTTTCTTT,CASSLGLGDTEAFF
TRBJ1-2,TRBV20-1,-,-,TGCAGTGCTCCTCCCCTTGCCCTAACTAACTATGGCTACACCTTC,CSAPPLALTNYGYTF
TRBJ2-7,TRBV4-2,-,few,TGTGCCAGCAGCCAAGCGGGCAGGGGTGGTAGCTACGAGCAGTACTTC,CASSQAGRGGSYEQYF
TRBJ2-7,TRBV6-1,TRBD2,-,TGTGCCAGCACCAACCGGGGAGGGGACTACGAGCAGTACTTC,CASTNRGGDYEQYF
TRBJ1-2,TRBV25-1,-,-,TGTGCCAGCAGTGACGGGGGGAGCTTCTATGGCTACACCTTC,CASSDGGSFYGYTF
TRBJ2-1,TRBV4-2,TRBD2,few,TGTGCCAGCAGCCAATCACTCTTGGCTAGCGGGGGAGATAGCTCCTACAATGAGCAGTTCTTC,CASSQSLLASGGDSSYNEQFF
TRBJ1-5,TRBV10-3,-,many,TGTGCCATCAGTGGGGACACGGGTCAGCCCCAGCATTTT,CAISGDTGQPQHF
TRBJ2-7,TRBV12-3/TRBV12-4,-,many,TGTGCCAGCAGTTTTAGATCAATCGGGGAGCAGTACTTC,CASSFRSIGEQYF
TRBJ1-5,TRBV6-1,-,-,TGTGCCAGCAGTCCAATAGGGGGGGGTTTCAAGCCCCAGCATTTT,CASSPIGGGFKPQHF
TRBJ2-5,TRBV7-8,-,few,TGTGCCAGCAGCCTGAGGGACATCGTGGCAGAGACCCAGTACTTC,CASSLRDIVAETQYF
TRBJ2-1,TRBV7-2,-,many,TGTGCCAGCAGCTTAGCGGGAATCTCCTACAATGAGCAGTTCTTC,CASSLAGISYNEQFF
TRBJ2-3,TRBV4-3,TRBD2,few,TGCGCCAGCAGCCAAGGGGGGGGAGCGAGGAACACAGATACGCAGTATTTT,CASSQGGGARNTDTQYF
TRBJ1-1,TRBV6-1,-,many,TGTGCCAGCCGTCCCTCGGGGTATCGCACTGAAGCTTTCTTT,CASRPSGYRTEAFF
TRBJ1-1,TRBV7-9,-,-,TGTGCCAGCAGCCGGAAGACGGGGAAGGGCACTGAAGCTTTCTTT,CASSRKTGKGTEAFF
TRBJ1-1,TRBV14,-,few,TGTGCCAGCAGCCAAACCTTCGGGGTCGGGATTGAAGCTTTCTTT,CASSQTFGVGIEAFF
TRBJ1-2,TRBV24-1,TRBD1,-,TGTGCCACCAGTGACCGCGGGACAGGGGGTATTTATGGCTACACCTTC,CATSDRGTGGIYGYTF
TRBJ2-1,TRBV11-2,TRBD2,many,TGTGCCAGCAGCTTAGGGGCGGGGGGTACCTACAATGAGCAGTTCTTC,CASSLGAGGTYNEQFF
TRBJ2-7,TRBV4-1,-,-,TGCGCCAGCAGCCAACGTGACGAGGGGGTTCTGTACGAGCAGTACTTC,CASSQRDEGVLYEQYF
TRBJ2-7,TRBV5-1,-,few,TGCGCCAGCAGCTTGGACTACAGAGCCTACGAGCAGTACTTC,CASSLDYRAYEQYF